This T cell receptor (beta chain) comes out of a study of blood T cell repertoires in COVID-19. As for the study in general: COVID-19 samples, acute and convalescent, were from the United States, Italy and Spain. Sources were T cells, B-cell-depleted T cells, or PBMCs; the material itself was cDNA or gDNA.

Germline values: CDR1 MGHRA, CDR2 YSYEKL. J lost 4 bases, V lost 1 base, and 4 bases had no gene match. The CDR3 length is 16 residues. As processed by the authors: Reference gene primers were amplified, and this amplification served to estimate nucleated cell counts. Profiling relied on immunoSEQ multiplex PCR, and the TCRdb table lists in-frame clones only, not all of them. The D gene and trimming were derived from the DNA, and the V and J assignments and clone size from that table. Of 190,000 or so clones detected, approximately 82% appear once; the ten largest clones hold around 6.9%. The chain employs TRBV4-1 and TRBJ1-5, with 10 nucleotides matching TRBD1. The origin of this receptor is a human donor with acute or convalescent COVID-19. The donor label of this sample is uncertain. The sample consisted of peripheral blood. The CDR3 coding sequence is TGCGCCAGCAGCCAAGCGGACAGGGGGAATAATCAGCCCCAGCATTTT. Residues: CASSQADRGNNQPQHF.